Detailed here is one TCR beta chain. This clonotype was seen at least ten times. This clone's antigen is unknown. No base quality values were provided; no much bigger clone lies one nucleotide off. CDR1 LNHDA and CDR2 SQIVND were looked up in the germline V gene (reference sequence). The cysteine opens and the phenylalanine closes a CDR3 of 17 amino acids. Of the read, only the CDR3 DNA is kept; its 51 bases are in frame from base 1. Trimmed from V: 10 bases; trimmed from J: 0 bases; junction bases lacking a gene match: 15. This sample was taken from a study of regulatory T cells in long-lasting Graves disease (dated by TCRdb to the early 2020s). Concerning the study at large: Newly diagnosed Graves' disease patients had taken antithyroid drugs for less than 3 months. Persistent Graves' disease patients were compared with newly diagnosed Graves' disease patients by peripheral blood TCR sequencing and RNA sequencing. The study took place in China and was registered as a clinical trial. TCR sequencing covered around 13 persistent and approximately 20 newly diagnosed Graves' disease patients, 33 samples in total. Study-wide conclusions, independent of this receptor: Peripheral blood alone was examined, since thyroid tissue, which constituted the primary lesion, could not be accessed. The authors acknowledged the small sample size as a limitation that may reduce accuracy. More public clonotypes were shared among persistent patients (roughly 2,900) than among newly diagnosed patients (just under 1,000). Persistent disease showed preferential use of TRBV28, TRBJ1-2 and TRBJ2-5, whereas newly diagnosed disease favored TRBV20-1 and TRBJ2-1. Compared with newly diagnosed patients, persistent Graves' disease patients had lower TCR Shannon entropy and fewer highly expanded clones, which suggests clonal expansion. Only the TCR beta chain was sequenced and analyzed.

Library preparation used multiplex PCR. Instrument on record: Illumina HiSeq 4000. CDR3 regions were amplified by Arm-PCR with iRepertoire HTBI primers to construct TCR beta libraries. Before sequencing, the PCR products went through gel purification. On the authors' methods: Across samples, 60 to 75 TRBV and roughly 15 TRBJ segments were identified and used for gene usage analysis of CDR3 amino acid clonotypes. COPE and FqMerger were used to merge the filtered high-quality paired reads into contigs. BLAST was used to align contigs to the IMGT TRBV, TRBD and TRBJ reference genes, and CDR3 was defined following IMGT. Any clonotype with a frequency above 0.1% was classified as a highly expanded clone. Repertoire diversity was measured by Shannon entropy, and V-J evenness by the Gini coefficient. A clonotype was considered public if more than one individual shared it. The raw public reads went through TCRdb reprocessing: fastp at Q25, MiXCR clone calling, in-frame beta chains kept. Each CDR3 protein appears once, grouped with its most common genes and DNA. TCRdb's processing, not the study's, gives the V and J calls here. The table for this sample lists some 250,000 distinct CDR3 sequences; 18% of them were counted only once. Of the sample, less than 25% is held by the ten largest clones.

What the time point label conveys for this sample: newly diagnosed GD, antithyroid drugs for less than 3 months. For both TCR sequencing and RNA sequencing, RNA was extracted from PBMCs using TRIzol. The diagnosis of Graves' disease was made according to American Thyroid Association guidelines. Recruitment of patients was carried out at an endocrinology department in Xi'an, China. Each patient gave 9 to 10 milliliters of peripheral blood, collected in an EDTA anticoagulant tube. Ficoll Paque Plus density gradient separation was used to isolate PBMCs, and no further T cell sorting was performed. An Agilent 2100 Bioanalyzer and agarose gel were used to assess RNA quality, and a NanoDrop 2000 was used to measure RNA concentration.

Recombination joined TRBV19 with TRBJ2-3; 8 bases in the junction line up with TRBD2. Sample: peripheral blood mononuclear cells (PBMCs), taken at new diagnosis, from a patient treated with antithyroid drugs. The receptor was isolated from a female donor with Graves disease. The CDR3 reads CATGGASGRTSTDTQYF. The nucleotides are TGTGCCACCGGCGGGGCTAGCGGGCGAACTAGCACAGATACGCAGTATTTT.